This TCR beta chain appears in the sequencing data of a study of blood T cell repertoires in COVID-19. The CDR3 spans 15 residues. V lost 5 bases and J 2 bases, leaving 15 bases between the germline ends. Germline V CDR1 and CDR2: SGHRS, YFSETQ. Clones were sequenced by immunoSEQ multiplex PCR, and TCRdb holds only the in-frame ones, with some missing. The table records around 130,000 clones, under 85% of them present only once. Sequencing was done on a sample of PBMCs or T cells enriched from blood (not recorded which). This sequence originates from a man aged 25 to 45 who had recovered from COVID-19. The genes are TRBV5-1 and TRBJ2-3, with no clear D. The CDR3 sequence is CASSSQELHTDTQYF. CDR3 DNA sequence: TGCGCCAGCAGTTCGCAAGAACTACACACAGATACGCAGTATTTT.